The clone carrying this T cell receptor beta chain has only a few counts. What it binds is not known. This PCR relied on a set of 60 Vbeta primers and 13 Jbeta primers. Only in-frame clones appear in the TCRdb table, and some are missing; sequencing was by immunoSEQ multiplex PCR. Here the sample spans approximately 150,000 clones, about three quarters being singletons. The data originate from a study of cytomegalovirus exposure and HLA in healthy donors. Notes on the study in general: An apparent linkage of common viral pathogens to several of the most significant clusters emerged in a later analysis.

Sequencing input: PBMCs. The sequence was collected from a young man in good health and CMV-seropositive.

CDR3: CASSFDLGSGRTSDTQYF. The CDR3 DNA reads TGTGCCAGCAGTTTCGATCTGGGTAGCGGGAGGACCAGCGATACGCAGTATTTT. The chain is built from TRBV2 and TRBJ2-3; TRBD2 matches 10 bases. CDR1 and CDR2 (germline): SNHLY, FYNNEI. The V segment lost 5 bases and the J segment 6 bases; nucleotides outside the gene matches: 17. The CDR3 spans 18 residues. Using reference TRBV2 and TRBJ2-3 for the parts outside the CDR3, the full variable domain is EPEVTQTPSHQVTQMGQEVILRCVPISNHLYFYWYRQILGQKVEFLVSFYNNEISEKSEIFDDQFSVERPDGSNFTLKIRSTKLEDSAMYFCASSFDLGSGRTSDTQYFGPGTRLTVL.